This is a list of T cell receptor beta chains from one sample in a study of CD39 and CD103 CD8 tumor-infiltrating T cells. Repertoires were generated with immunoSEQ multiplex PCR, while TCRdb's copy carries only in-frame clones and drops some. Among fewer than 5,000 clones listed, roughly 70% were seen once. The sequenced sample consisted of CD8+ T cells sorted from blood. Source of these receptors: a human donor with head and neck squamous cell carcinoma. Each CDR3 is given with its conserved first and last residue. Fields, in order: clone size, D gene, V gene, J gene, CDR3 protein, CDR3 DNA. D genes are given only for firm matches. Only some rows state a clone size, as once, few, many or a class for expanded clones.

clone_size: NA; d_call: NA; v_call: TRBV6-5; j_call: TRBJ2-7; cdr3_aa: CASSYFPYRETYEQYF; cdr3_nt: TGTGCCAGCAGTTACTTCCCATACAGGGAAACCTACGAGCAGTACTTC
clone_size: NA; d_call: TRBD1; v_call: TRBV14; j_call: TRBJ2-3; cdr3_aa: CASSRRDRAILGTDTQYF; cdr3_nt: TGTGCCAGCAGCCGGCGGGACAGGGCGATCCTGGGCACAGATACGCAGTATTTT
clone_size: NA; d_call: NA; v_call: TRBV19; j_call: TRBJ2-5; cdr3_aa: CASSNRRGLETQYF; cdr3_nt: TGTGCCAGTAGTAACCGACGGGGTCTGGAGACCCAGTACTTC
clone_size: medium-sized; d_call: TRBD2; v_call: TRBV7-9; j_call: TRBJ2-1; cdr3_aa: CASSSKVTSGGDEQFF; cdr3_nt: TGTGCCAGCAGCTCCAAGGTAACTAGCGGGGGGGACGAGCAGTTCTTC
clone_size: NA; d_call: TRBD1; v_call: TRBV6-1; j_call: TRBJ1-2; cdr3_aa: CASSAGTGYELNYGYTF; cdr3_nt: TGTGCCAGCAGTGCCGGGACAGGGTACGAATTAAACTATGGCTACACCTTC
clone_size: NA; d_call: NA; v_call: TRBV6-5; j_call: TRBJ1-5; cdr3_aa: CASSPAEDYHQPQHF; cdr3_nt: TGTGCCAGCAGTCCCGCAGAAGACTACCATCAGCCCCAGCATTTT
clone_size: NA; d_call: TRBD2; v_call: TRBV29-1; j_call: TRBJ2-7; cdr3_aa: CSVEDGTSGAYEQYF; cdr3_nt: TGCAGCGTTGAAGACGGGACTAGCGGGGCTTACGAGCAGTACTTC
clone_size: NA; d_call: NA; v_call: TRBV7-8; j_call: TRBJ2-1; cdr3_aa: CASSPLLQEGEQFF; cdr3_nt: TGTGCCAGCAGCCCGCTCTTACAGGAGGGTGAGCAGTTCTTC
clone_size: NA; d_call: TRBD1; v_call: TRBV4-3; j_call: TRBJ2-6; cdr3_aa: CASSPGQGSGANVLTF; cdr3_nt: TGCGCCAGCAGCCCCGGACAGGGCTCCGGGGCCAACGTCCTGACTTTC
clone_size: NA; d_call: NA; v_call: TRBV6-5; j_call: TRBJ1-5; cdr3_aa: CASSYSYSNQPQHF; cdr3_nt: TGTGCCAGCAGTTACTCTTATAGCAATCAGCCCCAGCATTTT
clone_size: NA; d_call: NA; v_call: TRBV9; j_call: TRBJ2-5; cdr3_aa: CASSTRGQETQYF; cdr3_nt: TGTGCCAGCAGCACCCGGGGCCAAGAGACCCAGTACTTC
clone_size: NA; d_call: TRBD1; v_call: TRBV9; j_call: TRBJ1-1; cdr3_aa: CASSPQPGQGDTEAFF; cdr3_nt: TGTGCCAGCAGCCCTCAACCGGGACAGGGAGACACTGAAGCTTTCTTT
clone_size: NA; d_call: TRBD2; v_call: TRBV4-1; j_call: TRBJ2-1; cdr3_aa: CASSHQGGGSSYNEQFF; cdr3_nt: TGCGCCAGCAGCCACCAAGGCGGGGGGAGCTCCTACAATGAGCAGTTCTTC
clone_size: NA; d_call: NA; v_call: TRBV5-1; j_call: TRBJ1-1; cdr3_aa: CASSLDSEAFF; cdr3_nt: TGCGCCAGCAGCTTGGACAGTGAAGCTTTCTTT
clone_size: NA; d_call: NA; v_call: TRBV2; j_call: TRBJ1-2; cdr3_aa: CASRLQGGDGYTF; cdr3_nt: TGTGCCAGCAGATTACAGGGTGGCGATGGCTACACCTTC
clone_size: NA; d_call: TRBD2; v_call: TRBV9; j_call: TRBJ2-7; cdr3_aa: CASSVGGGPYEQYF; cdr3_nt: TGTGCCAGCAGCGTGGGGGGGGGACCCTACGAGCAGTACTTC
clone_size: NA; d_call: NA; v_call: TRBV9; j_call: TRBJ1-4; cdr3_aa: CASSSGRGSEKLFF; cdr3_nt: TGTGCCAGCAGTTCTGGAAGGGGGAGCGAAAAACTGTTTTTT
clone_size: once; d_call: TRBD2; v_call: TRBV11-2; j_call: TRBJ2-7; cdr3_aa: CASSLGYGGDSYEQYF; cdr3_nt: TGTGCCAGCAGCTTAGGGTACGGGGGGGATTCCTACGAGCAGTACTTC
clone_size: NA; d_call: TRBD1; v_call: TRBV25-1; j_call: TRBJ2-7; cdr3_aa: CASSAPDRGTYEQYF; cdr3_nt: TGTGCCAGCAGTGCTCCAGACAGGGGAACCTACGAGCAGTACTTC
clone_size: NA; d_call: NA; v_call: TRBV6-4; j_call: TRBJ2-6; cdr3_aa: CASSVEGGSGANVLTF; cdr3_nt: TGTGCCAGCAGTGTCGAAGGGGGCTCTGGGGCCAACGTCCTGACTTTC
clone_size: few; d_call: TRBD2; v_call: TRBV7-9; j_call: TRBJ2-3; cdr3_aa: CASSLTSGGSTDTQYF; cdr3_nt: TGTGCCAGCAGCTTGACTAGCGGGGGGAGCACAGATACGCAGTATTTT
clone_size: NA; d_call: TRBD2; v_call: TRBV9; j_call: TRBJ2-1; cdr3_aa: CASSTRTSGVKNEQFF; cdr3_nt: TGTGCCAGCAGCACCCGGACTAGCGGGGTTAAAAATGAGCAGTTCTTC
clone_size: NA; d_call: TRBD2; v_call: TRBV11-2; j_call: TRBJ2-7; cdr3_aa: CASSESGGPSYEQYF; cdr3_nt: TGTGCCAGCAGCGAGAGCGGGGGGCCCTCCTACGAGCAGTACTTC
clone_size: NA; d_call: NA; v_call: TRBV29-1; j_call: TRBJ2-5; cdr3_aa: CSVEDLWAAQETQYF; cdr3_nt: TGCAGCGTTGAAGATCTGTGGGCAGCACAAGAGACCCAGTACTTC
clone_size: NA; d_call: NA; v_call: TRBV30; j_call: TRBJ1-1; cdr3_aa: CAWSVRGYTEAFF; cdr3_nt: TGTGCCTGGAGTGTACGGGGGTACACTGAAGCTTTCTTT
clone_size: few; d_call: TRBD1; v_call: TRBV9; j_call: TRBJ1-2; cdr3_aa: CASSPGTDPTSGYTF; cdr3_nt: TGTGCCAGCAGCCCTGGGACAGATCCAACTAGTGGCTACACCTTC
clone_size: NA; d_call: TRBD2; v_call: TRBV19; j_call: TRBJ2-3; cdr3_aa: CASSITSGGADTQYF; cdr3_nt: TGTGCCAGTAGTATAACTAGCGGGGGAGCAGATACGCAGTATTTT
clone_size: NA; d_call: NA; v_call: TRBV6-5; j_call: TRBJ2-7; cdr3_aa: CASSYSNRVGEQYF; cdr3_nt: TGTGCCAGCAGTTACTCGAACAGGGTAGGCGAGCAGTACTTC
clone_size: few; d_call: NA; v_call: TRBV13; j_call: TRBJ2-5; cdr3_aa: CASRMMGGQETQYF; cdr3_nt: TGTGCCAGCCGCATGATGGGGGGACAAGAGACCCAGTACTTC
clone_size: medium-sized; d_call: NA; v_call: TRBV4-2; j_call: TRBJ1-3; cdr3_aa: CASSLNRELTGNTIYF; cdr3_nt: TGTGCCAGCAGCTTAAACAGGGAGTTGACTGGAAACACCATATATTTT
clone_size: NA; d_call: NA; v_call: TRBV7-9; j_call: TRBJ1-4; cdr3_aa: CASSLAPQGLDEKLFF; cdr3_nt: TGTGCCAGCAGCTTAGCCCCCCAGGGTTTGGATGAAAAACTGTTTTTT
clone_size: NA; d_call: TRBD1; v_call: TRBV10-3; j_call: TRBJ2-1; cdr3_aa: CATAEGGQGGFF; cdr3_nt: TGTGCCACCGCCGAGGGGGGACAGGGTGGTTTCTTC
clone_size: NA; d_call: NA; v_call: TRBV11-2; j_call: TRBJ2-2; cdr3_aa: CASSPSGGDTGELFF; cdr3_nt: TGTGCCAGCAGCCCGTCGGGGGGCGATACCGGGGAGCTGTTTTTT
clone_size: NA; d_call: NA; v_call: TRBV4-3; j_call: TRBJ1-4; cdr3_aa: CASSQWGVAEKLFF; cdr3_nt: TGCGCCAGCAGCCAATGGGGGGTGGCTGAAAAACTGTTTTTT
clone_size: once; d_call: TRBD1; v_call: TRBV7-6; j_call: TRBJ1-4; cdr3_aa: CASSLARAAQGELFF; cdr3_nt: TGTGCCAGCAGCTTAGCCCGGGCAGCCCAGGGGGAACTGTTTTTT
clone_size: NA; d_call: TRBD1; v_call: TRBV6-1; j_call: TRBJ1-2; cdr3_aa: CASSSTGGGGGYTF; cdr3_nt: TGTGCCAGCAGTAGTACAGGGGGGGGAGGTGGCTACACCTTC